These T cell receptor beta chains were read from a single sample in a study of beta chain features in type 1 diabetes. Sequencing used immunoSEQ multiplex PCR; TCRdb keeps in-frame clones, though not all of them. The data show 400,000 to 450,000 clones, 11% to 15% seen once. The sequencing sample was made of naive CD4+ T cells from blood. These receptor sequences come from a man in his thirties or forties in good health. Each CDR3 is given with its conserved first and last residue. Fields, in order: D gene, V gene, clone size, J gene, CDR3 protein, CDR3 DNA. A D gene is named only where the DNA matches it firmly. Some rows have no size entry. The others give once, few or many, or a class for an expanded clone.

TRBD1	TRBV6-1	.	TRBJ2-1	CASTLRTGDEQFF	TGTGCCAGCACCCTGAGAACAGGGGATGAGCAGTTCTTC
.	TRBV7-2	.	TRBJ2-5	CASSLDGKVQETQYF	TGTGCCAGCAGCTTAGATGGGAAAGTCCAGGAGACCCAGTACTTC
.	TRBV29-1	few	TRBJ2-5	CSVEQGGTQYF	TGCAGCGTTGAGCAAGGGGGGACCCAGTACTTC
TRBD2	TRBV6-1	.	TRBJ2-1	CASSSKTSSNEQFF	TGTGCCAGCAGTTCCAAGACTAGCAGCAATGAGCAGTTCTTC
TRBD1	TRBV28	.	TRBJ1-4	CASTRDRLTKTTNEKLFF	TGTGCCAGTACCCGGGACAGGCTTACCAAAACAACTAATGAAAAACTGTTTTTT
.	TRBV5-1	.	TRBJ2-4	CASSLAPVPAKNIQYF	TGCGCCAGCAGCTTGGCCCCTGTCCCAGCCAAAAACATTCAGTACTTC
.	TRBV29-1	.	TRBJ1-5	CSVAGHSNQPQHF	TGCAGCGTTGCCGGGCATAGCAATCAGCCCCAGCATTTT
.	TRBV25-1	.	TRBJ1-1	CASSDTGKVASEAFF	TGTGCCAGCAGTGACACAGGGAAAGTCGCCTCTGAAGCTTTCTTT
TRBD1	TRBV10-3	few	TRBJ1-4	CAISQTGGGGEKLFF	TGTGCCATCAGTCAAACAGGGGGCGGTGGTGAAAAACTGTTTTTT
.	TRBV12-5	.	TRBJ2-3	CASGDSGPNTQYF	TGTGCTAGTGGTGATTCCGGGCCTAATACGCAGTATTTT
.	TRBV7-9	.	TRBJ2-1	CASSLSRAEQFF	TGTGCCAGCAGCTTAAGTAGGGCGGAGCAGTTCTTC
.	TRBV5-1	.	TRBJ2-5	CASSLRLAQETQYF	TGCGCCAGCAGCTTGCGGCTAGCGCAAGAGACCCAGTACTTC
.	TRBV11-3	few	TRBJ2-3	CASSSRGADTQYF	TGTGCCAGCAGCTCACGCGGCGCAGATACGCAGTATTTT
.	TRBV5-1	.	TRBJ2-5	CASSKASYQETQYF	TGCGCCAGCAGCAAGGCCAGTTACCAAGAGACCCAGTACTTC
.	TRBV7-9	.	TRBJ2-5	CASSPDGLFQETQYF	TGTGCCAGCAGCCCAGACGGACTTTTCCAAGAGACCCAGTACTTC
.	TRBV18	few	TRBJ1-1	CASSRPNRGNTEAFF	TGTGCCAGCTCGCGTCCCAATCGGGGTAACACTGAAGCTTTCTTT
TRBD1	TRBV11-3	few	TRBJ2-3	CASSSRPGQGAQYF	TGTGCCAGCAGCTCCAGACCGGGACAGGGAGCGCAGTATTTT
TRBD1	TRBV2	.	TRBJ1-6	CASTVDRGQESPLHF	TGTGCCAGCACAGTGGACAGGGGGCAAGAATCACCCCTCCACTTT